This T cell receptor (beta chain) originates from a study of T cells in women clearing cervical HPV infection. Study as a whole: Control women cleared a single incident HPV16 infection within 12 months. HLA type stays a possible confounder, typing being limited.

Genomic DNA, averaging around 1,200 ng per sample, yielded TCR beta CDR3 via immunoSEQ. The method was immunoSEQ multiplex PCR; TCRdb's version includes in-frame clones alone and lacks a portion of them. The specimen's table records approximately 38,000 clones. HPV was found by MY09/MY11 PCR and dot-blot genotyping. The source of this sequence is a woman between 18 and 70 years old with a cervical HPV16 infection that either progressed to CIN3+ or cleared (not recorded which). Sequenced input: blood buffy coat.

The sequenced part of the CDR3 DNA is TGTGCCAGCAGCGGGGGACAGAATAATTCACCC. This gives the protein CASSGGQNNSP. The whole CDR3 reads CASSGGQNNSPLHF. The V and J genes are TRBV7-8 and TRBJ1-6, with 7 positions matching TRBD1. The CDR3 goes on 3 residues after the read ends, and that part is filled in from the germline J gene. In germline, CDR1 is SGHVS, CDR2 FQNEAQ. The V and J ends lost 5 bases and 5 bases, in that order; junction bases with no gene match: 3. This CDR3 spans 14 amino acids.